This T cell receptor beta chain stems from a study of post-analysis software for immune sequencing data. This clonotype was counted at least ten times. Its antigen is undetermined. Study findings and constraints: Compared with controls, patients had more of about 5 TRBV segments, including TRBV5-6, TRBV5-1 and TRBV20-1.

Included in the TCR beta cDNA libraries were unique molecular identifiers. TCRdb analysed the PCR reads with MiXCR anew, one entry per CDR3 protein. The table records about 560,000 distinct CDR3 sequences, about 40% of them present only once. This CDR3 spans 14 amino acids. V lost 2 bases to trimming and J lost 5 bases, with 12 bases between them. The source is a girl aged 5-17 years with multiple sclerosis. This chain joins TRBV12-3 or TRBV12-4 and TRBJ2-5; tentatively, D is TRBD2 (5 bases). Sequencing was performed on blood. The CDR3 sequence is CASSLLGERETQYF. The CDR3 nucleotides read TGTGCCAGCAGTTTACTGGGAGAGAGGGAGACCCAGTACTTC.